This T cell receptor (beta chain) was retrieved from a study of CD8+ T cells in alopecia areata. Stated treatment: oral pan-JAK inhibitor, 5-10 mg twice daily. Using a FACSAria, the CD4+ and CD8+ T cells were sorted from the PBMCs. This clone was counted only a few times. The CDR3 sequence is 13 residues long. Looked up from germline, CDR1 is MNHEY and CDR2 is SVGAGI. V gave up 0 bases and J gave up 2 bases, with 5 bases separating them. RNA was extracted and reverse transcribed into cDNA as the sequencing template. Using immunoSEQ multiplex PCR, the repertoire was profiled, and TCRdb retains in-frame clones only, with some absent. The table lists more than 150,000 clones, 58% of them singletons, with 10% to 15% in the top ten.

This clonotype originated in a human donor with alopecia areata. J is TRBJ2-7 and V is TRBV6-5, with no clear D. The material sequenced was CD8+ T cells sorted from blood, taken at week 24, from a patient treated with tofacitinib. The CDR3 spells CASSYSNTYEQYF. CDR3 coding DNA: TGTGCCAGCAGTTACTCCAACACCTACGAGCAGTACTTC.